A selection of T cell receptor beta chains follows, all from one sample in a study of blood T cell repertoires in COVID-19. Some clones are missing from TCRdb's copy, which holds only in-frame ones; the method was immunoSEQ multiplex PCR. Of just over 150,000 clones listed, roughly 82% are singletons. Source material: peripheral blood. The receptors come from a woman in her forties or fifties with acute or convalescent COVID-19. The CDR3 runs from the conserved cysteine through the conserved F or W. D genes are given only for firm matches. Size is omitted from some rows. Given values are once, few, many or a class for expanded clones.

size: .
D: .
V: TRBV5-1
J: TRBJ1-2
DNA: TGCGCCAGCGGATCCCCAGCGAATCGCTACACCTTC
CDR3: CASGSPANRYTF

size: .
D: .
V: TRBV18
J: TRBJ1-5
DNA: TGTGCCAGCTCACCAACAGATAGCAATCAGCCCCAGCATTTT
CDR3: CASSPTDSNQPQHF

size: .
D: .
V: TRBV10-3
J: TRBJ2-1
DNA: TGTGCCATCAGTGAGCAGGCTTACAATGAGCAGTTCTTC
CDR3: CAISEQAYNEQFF

size: .
D: TRBD2
V: TRBV9
J: TRBJ2-2
DNA: TGTGCCAGCAGCGTAGTTTCACTAGCGGGGGGTTTCGCGAACACCGGGGAGCTGTTTTTT
CDR3: CASSVVSLAGGFANTGELFF

size: few
D: TRBD2
V: TRBV7-2
J: TRBJ2-3
DNA: TGTGCCAGCAGCTTCCTTAGCGGGGGGGCCACAGATACGCAGTATTTT
CDR3: CASSFLSGGATDTQYF

size: .
D: .
V: TRBV6-5
J: TRBJ1-6
DNA: TGTGCCAGCAGTCAGGGGTTGGTATCGAATTCACCCCTCCACTTT
CDR3: CASSQGLVSNSPLHF

size: .
D: .
V: TRBV28
J: TRBJ2-2
DNA: TGTGCCAGCAAGAACACAAACACCGGGGAGCTGTTTTTT
CDR3: CASKNTNTGELFF

size: few
D: TRBD1
V: TRBV19
J: TRBJ1-2
DNA: TGTGCCAGTAGTGTCCGGGACAGGACCGGCTACACCTTC
CDR3: CASSVRDRTGYTF

size: .
D: TRBD1
V: TRBV10-3
J: TRBJ1-2
DNA: TGTGCCATCAGTGGGGGGACAGGGGGCCAGGGCTATGGCTACACCTTC
CDR3: CAISGGTGGQGYGYTF

size: .
D: .
V: TRBV9
J: TRBJ1-6
DNA: TGTGCCAGCAACCGGGGGGGGTATAATTCACCCCTCCACTTT
CDR3: CASNRGGYNSPLHF

size: once
D: .
V: TRBV15
J: TRBJ1-2
DNA: TGTGCCACCAGACAGGACAGAACTTCCTATGGCTACACCTTC
CDR3: CATRQDRTSYGYTF

size: .
D: .
V: TRBV5-6
J: TRBJ2-3
DNA: TGTGCCAGCAGGCAACAGACAGATACGCAGTATTTT
CDR3: CASRQQTDTQYF

size: .
D: TRBD1
V: TRBV5-1
J: TRBJ2-7
DNA: TGCGCCAGCAGCCCAAACAGGGGCGAGCAGTACTTC
CDR3: CASSPNRGEQYF

size: .
D: .
V: TRBV6-6
J: TRBJ2-1
DNA: TGTGCCAGCAGTTACTCCCGTGTGTACAATGAGCAGTTCTTC
CDR3: CASSYSRVYNEQFF

size: .
D: .
V: TRBV11-3
J: TRBJ2-2
DNA: TGTGCCAGCAGCTTTTTGGGTAGCGCCGGGGAGCTGTTTTTT
CDR3: CASSFLGSAGELFF

size: .
D: .
V: TRBV6-1
J: TRBJ1-1
DNA: TGTGCCAGCAGTGATTTTGGGCCGGCTGAAGCTTTCTTT
CDR3: CASSDFGPAEAFF

size: .
D: TRBD1
V: TRBV5-6
J: TRBJ1-2
DNA: TGTGCCAGCAGCTTGGTCGACGAGGGGGCGGGAGGCTACACCTTC
CDR3: CASSLVDEGAGGYTF

size: .
D: TRBD1
V: TRBV18
J: TRBJ1-1
DNA: TGTGCCAGCTCACCTACCGGGACAGGGACAAACACTGAAGCTTTCTTT
CDR3: CASSPTGTGTNTEAFF

size: .
D: .
V: TRBV2
J: TRBJ2-3
DNA: TGTGCCAGCAGTGAAATTAAGGGAGGAACGCAGTATTTT
CDR3: CASSEIKGGTQYF

size: few
D: TRBD1
V: TRBV6-5
J: TRBJ1-1
DNA: TGTGCCAGCAGTCGACAGGGTGGGACTGAAGCTTTCTTT
CDR3: CASSRQGGTEAFF

size: .
D: TRBD2
V: TRBV4-2
J: TRBJ2-5
DNA: TGTGCCAGCAGCCCGGGGGGGAGGGCCGAGGAGACCCAGTACTTC
CDR3: CASSPGGRAEETQYF

size: .
D: TRBD1
V: TRBV10-3
J: TRBJ1-4
DNA: TGTGCCATCGGACAGGGTGGGATTAGTGAAAAACTGTTTTTT
CDR3: CAIGQGGISEKLFF

size: .
D: TRBD1
V: TRBV29-1
J: TRBJ1-1
DNA: TGCAGCGTTGAAGAGGCAGGGGGAGGCACTGAAGCTTTCTTT
CDR3: CSVEEAGGGTEAFF